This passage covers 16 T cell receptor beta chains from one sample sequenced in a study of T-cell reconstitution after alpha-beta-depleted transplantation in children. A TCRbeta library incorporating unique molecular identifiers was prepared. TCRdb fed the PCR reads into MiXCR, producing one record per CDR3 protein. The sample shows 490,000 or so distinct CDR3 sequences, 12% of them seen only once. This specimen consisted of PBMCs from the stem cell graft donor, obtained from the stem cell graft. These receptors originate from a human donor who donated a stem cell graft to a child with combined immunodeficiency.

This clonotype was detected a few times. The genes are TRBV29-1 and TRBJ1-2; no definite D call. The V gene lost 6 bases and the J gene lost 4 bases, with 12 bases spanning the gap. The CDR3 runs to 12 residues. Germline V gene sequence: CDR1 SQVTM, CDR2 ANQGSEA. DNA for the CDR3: TGCAGCGTATGGCAGCCCCGCTATGGCTACACCTTC. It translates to CSVWQPRYGYTF.

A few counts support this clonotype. DNA for the CDR3: TGTGCCAGCAGTACGGTTGGGACCCAAGAGACCCAGTACTTC. Protein sequence: CASSTVGTQETQYF. The chain recombines TRBV27 with TRBJ2-5; D is perhaps TRBD1 or TRBD2 (5 bases each). Germline assignment: CDR1 MNHEY and CDR2 SMNVEV (reference sequence). This CDR3 has 14 amino acids. The V and J ends lost 5 bases and 1 base respectively, with 11 bases between them.

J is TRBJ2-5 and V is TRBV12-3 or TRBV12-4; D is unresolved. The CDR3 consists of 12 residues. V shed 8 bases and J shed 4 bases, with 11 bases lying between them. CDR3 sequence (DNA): TGTGCCAGCGGCCTACGGCCAGAGACCCAGTACTTC. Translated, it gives CASGLRPETQYF.

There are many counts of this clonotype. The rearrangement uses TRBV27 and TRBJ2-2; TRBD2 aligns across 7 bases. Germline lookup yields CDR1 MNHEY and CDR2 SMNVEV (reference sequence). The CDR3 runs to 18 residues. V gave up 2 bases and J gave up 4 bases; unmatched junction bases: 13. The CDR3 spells CASSLLPFVSGGTGELFF. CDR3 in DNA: TGTGCCAGCAGTTTACTCCCGTTCGTTTCGGGGGGCACCGGGGAGCTGTTTTTT.

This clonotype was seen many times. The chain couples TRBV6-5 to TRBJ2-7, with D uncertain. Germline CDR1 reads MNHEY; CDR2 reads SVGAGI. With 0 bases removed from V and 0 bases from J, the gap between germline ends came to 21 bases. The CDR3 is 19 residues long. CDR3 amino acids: CASSYSRWAGPMNSYEQYF. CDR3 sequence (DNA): TGTGCCAGCAGTTACTCCCGGTGGGCAGGACCCATGAACTCCTACGAGCAGTACTTC.

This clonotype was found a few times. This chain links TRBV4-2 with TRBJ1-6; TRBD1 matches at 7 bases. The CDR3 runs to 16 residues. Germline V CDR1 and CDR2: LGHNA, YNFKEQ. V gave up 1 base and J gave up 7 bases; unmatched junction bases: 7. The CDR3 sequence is CASSQVPGQRNSPLHF. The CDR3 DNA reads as TGTGCCAGCAGCCAAGTTCCGGGACAGAGAAATTCACCCCTCCACTTT.

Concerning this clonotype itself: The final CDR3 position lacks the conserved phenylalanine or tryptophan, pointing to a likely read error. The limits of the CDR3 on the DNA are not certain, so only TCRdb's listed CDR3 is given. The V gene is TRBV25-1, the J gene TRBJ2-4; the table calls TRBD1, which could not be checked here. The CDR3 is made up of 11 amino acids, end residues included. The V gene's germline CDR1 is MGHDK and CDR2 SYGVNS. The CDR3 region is CASLGGQGATL.

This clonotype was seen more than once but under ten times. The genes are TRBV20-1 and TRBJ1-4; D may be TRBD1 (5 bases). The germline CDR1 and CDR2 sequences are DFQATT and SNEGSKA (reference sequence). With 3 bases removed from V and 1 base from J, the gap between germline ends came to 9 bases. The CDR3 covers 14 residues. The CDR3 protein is CSARRTGTNEKLFF. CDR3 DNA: TGCAGTGCTAGGAGAACAGGAACTAATGAAAAACTGTTTTTT.

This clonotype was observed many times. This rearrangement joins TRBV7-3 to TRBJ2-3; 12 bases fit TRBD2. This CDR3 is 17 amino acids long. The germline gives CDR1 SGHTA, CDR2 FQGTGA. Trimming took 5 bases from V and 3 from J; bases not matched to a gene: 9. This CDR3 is CASSTSGGRPLTDTQYF. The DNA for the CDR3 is TGTGCCAGCAGCACTAGCGGGGGGCGGCCCTTGACAGATACGCAGTATTTT.

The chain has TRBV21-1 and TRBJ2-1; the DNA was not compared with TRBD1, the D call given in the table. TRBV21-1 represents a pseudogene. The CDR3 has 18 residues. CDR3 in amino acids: CASHKGNRAGFSYNEQFF. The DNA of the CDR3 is TGTGCCAGCCACAAGGGGAACAGGGCGGGATTCTCCTACAATGAGCAGTTCTTC.

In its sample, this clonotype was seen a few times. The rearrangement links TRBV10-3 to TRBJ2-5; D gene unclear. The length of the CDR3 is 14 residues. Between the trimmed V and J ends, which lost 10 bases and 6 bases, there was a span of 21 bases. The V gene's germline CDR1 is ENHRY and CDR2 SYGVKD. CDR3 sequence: CATGGGSEEKTQYF. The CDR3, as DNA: TGTGCCACGGGCGGTGGCAGTGAGGAAAAGACCCAGTACTTC.

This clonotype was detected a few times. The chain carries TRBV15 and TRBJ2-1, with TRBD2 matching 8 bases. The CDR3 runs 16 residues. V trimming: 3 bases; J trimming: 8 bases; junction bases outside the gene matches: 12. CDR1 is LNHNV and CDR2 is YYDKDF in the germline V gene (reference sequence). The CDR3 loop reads CATSSRAGLGRHEQFF. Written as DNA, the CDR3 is TGTGCCACCAGCAGTCGAGCGGGACTAGGGAGGCATGAGCAGTTCTTC.

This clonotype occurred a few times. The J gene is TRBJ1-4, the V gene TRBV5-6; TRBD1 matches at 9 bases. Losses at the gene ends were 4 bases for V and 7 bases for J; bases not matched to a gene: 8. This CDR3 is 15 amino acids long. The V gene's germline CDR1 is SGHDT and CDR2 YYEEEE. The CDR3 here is CASSAADRGVEKLFF. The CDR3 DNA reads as TGTGCCAGCAGCGCGGCGGACAGGGGCGTTGAAAAACTGTTTTTT.

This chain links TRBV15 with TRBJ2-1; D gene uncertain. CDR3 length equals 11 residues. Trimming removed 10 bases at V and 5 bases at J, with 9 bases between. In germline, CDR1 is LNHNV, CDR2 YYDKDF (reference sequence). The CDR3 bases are TGTGCCAACGGTGGGGACAATGAGCAGTTCTTC. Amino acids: CANGGDNEQFF.

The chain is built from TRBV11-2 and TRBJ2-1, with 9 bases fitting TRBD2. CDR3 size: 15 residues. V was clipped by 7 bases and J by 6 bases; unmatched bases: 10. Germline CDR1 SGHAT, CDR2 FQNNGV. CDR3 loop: CASTTVAGVVNEQFF. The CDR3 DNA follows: TGTGCCAGCACCACTGTAGCGGGAGTAGTCAATGAGCAGTTCTTC.

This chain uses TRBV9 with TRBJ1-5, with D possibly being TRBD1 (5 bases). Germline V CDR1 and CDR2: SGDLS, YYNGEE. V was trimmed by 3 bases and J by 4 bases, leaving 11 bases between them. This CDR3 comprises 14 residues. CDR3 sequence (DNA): TGTGCCAGCAGCGCGGGACCGAGAAATCAGCCCCAGCATTTT. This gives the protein CASSAGPRNQPQHF.